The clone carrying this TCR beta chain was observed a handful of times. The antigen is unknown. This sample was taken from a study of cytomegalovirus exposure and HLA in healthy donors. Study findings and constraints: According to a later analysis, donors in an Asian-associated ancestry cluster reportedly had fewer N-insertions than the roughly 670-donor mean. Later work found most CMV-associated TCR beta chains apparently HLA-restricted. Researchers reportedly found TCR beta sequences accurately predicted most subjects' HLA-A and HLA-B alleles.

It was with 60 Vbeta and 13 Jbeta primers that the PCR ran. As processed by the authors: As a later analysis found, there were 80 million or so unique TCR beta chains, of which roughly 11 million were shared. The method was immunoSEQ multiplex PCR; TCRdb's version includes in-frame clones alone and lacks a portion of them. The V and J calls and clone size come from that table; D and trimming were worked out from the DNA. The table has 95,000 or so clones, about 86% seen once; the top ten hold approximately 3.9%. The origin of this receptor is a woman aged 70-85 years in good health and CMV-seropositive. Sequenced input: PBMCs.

CDR3 DNA sequence: TGTGCCAGCAGTGACTCAGGCGGCCCTAATGAAAAACTGTTTTTT. Encoded protein: CASSDSGGPNEKLFF. This chain joins TRBV6-4 and TRBJ1-4; no clear D gene. This CDR3 contains 15 residues. Trimming removed 0 bases at V and 3 bases at J, with 8 bases between. In germline, CDR1 is MRHNA, CDR2 SNTAGT.